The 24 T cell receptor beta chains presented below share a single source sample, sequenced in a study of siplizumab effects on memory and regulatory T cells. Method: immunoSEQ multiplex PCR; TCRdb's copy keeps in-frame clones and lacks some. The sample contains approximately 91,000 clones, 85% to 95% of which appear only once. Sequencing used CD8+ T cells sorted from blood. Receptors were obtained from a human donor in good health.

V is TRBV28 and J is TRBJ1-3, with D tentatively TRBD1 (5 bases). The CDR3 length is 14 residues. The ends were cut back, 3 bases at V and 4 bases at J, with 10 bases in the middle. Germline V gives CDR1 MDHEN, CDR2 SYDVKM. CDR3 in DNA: TGTGCCAGCAGTTTTGGGGGGTTCGGAAACACCATATATTTT. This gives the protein CASSFGGFGNTIYF.

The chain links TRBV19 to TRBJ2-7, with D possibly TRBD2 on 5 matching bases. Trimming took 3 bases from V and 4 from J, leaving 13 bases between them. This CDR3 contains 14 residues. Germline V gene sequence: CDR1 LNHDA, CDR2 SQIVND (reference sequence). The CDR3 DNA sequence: TGTGCCAGTAGTATGGGAGTTCAGGCTTACGAGCAGTACTTC. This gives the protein CASSMGVQAYEQYF.

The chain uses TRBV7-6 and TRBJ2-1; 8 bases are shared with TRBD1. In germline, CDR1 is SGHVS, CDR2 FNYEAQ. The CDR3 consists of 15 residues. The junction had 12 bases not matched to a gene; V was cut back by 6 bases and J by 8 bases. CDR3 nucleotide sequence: TGTGCCAGCAGACCTACAGGGGGGAGGCCGGATGAGCAGTTCTTC. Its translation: CASRPTGGRPDEQFF.

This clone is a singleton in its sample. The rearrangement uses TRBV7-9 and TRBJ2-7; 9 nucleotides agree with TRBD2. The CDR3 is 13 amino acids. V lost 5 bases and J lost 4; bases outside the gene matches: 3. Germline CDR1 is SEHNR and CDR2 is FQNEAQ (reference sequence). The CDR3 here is CASSKRGEYEQYF. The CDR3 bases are TGTGCCAGCAGCAAGCGGGGGGAGTACGAGCAGTACTTC.

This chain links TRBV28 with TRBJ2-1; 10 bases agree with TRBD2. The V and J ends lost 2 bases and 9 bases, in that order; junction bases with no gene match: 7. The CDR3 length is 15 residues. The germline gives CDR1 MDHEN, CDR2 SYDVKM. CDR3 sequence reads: CASSLGLAGVSEQFF. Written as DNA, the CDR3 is TGTGCCAGCAGTTTAGGGCTAGCGGGAGTAAGTGAGCAGTTCTTC.

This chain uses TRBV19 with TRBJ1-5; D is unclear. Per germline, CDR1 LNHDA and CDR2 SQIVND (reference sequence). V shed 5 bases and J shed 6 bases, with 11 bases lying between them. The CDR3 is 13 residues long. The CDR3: CASSLREGQPQHF. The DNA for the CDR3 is TGTGCCAGTAGTCTCCGGGAGGGTCAGCCCCAGCATTTT. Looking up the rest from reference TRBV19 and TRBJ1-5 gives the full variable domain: DGGITQSPKYLFRKEGQNVTLSCEQNLNHDAMYWYRQDPGQGLRLIYYSQIVNDFQKGDIAEGYSVSREKKESFPLTVTSAQKNPTAFYLCASSLREGQPQHFGDGTRLSIL.

The CDR3 loop is CASSPGLAGGLKGTDTQYF. CDR3 nucleotides: TGTGCCAGCAGCCCAGGACTAGCGGGAGGATTGAAGGGCACAGATACGCAGTATTTT. J is TRBJ2-3 and V is TRBV28, with TRBD2 matching over 14 bases. After removal of 6 bases from V and 1 base from J, the junction contained 12 bases not matched to a gene. The CDR3 length is 19 residues. CDR1 and CDR2 (germline): MDHEN, SYDVKM.

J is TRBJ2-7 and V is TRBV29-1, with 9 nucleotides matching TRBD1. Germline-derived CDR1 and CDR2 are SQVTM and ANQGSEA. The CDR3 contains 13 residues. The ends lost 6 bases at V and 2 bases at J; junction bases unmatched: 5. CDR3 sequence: CSVAGTGPYEQYF. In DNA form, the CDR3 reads TGCAGCGTCGCCGGGACAGGGCCCTACGAGCAGTACTTC.

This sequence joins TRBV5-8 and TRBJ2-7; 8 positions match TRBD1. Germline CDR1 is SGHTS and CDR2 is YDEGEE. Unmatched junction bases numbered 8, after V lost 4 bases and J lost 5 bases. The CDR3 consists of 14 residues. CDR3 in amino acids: CASSRTGRQDEQYF. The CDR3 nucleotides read TGTGCCAGCAGCCGGACAGGGAGACAGGACGAGCAGTACTTC.

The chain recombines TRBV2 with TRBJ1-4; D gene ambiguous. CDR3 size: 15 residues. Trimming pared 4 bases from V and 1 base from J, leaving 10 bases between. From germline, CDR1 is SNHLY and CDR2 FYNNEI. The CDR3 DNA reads TGTGCCAGCAGTGGCCGGACCGAAACTAATGAAAAACTGTTTTTT. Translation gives CASSGRTETNEKLFF.

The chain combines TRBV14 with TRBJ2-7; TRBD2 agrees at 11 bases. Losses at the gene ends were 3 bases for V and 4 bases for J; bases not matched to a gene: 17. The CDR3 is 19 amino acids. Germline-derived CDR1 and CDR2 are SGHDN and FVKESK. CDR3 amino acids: CASSQGTAMTSGVWYEQYF. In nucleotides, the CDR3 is TGTGCCAGCAGCCAGGGGACAGCGATGACTAGCGGGGTGTGGTACGAGCAGTACTTC.

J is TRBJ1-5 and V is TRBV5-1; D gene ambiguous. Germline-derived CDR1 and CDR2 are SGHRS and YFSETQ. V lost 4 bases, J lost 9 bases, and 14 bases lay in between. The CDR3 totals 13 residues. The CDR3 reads CASSEGAGRPQHF. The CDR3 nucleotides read TGCGCCAGCAGCGAAGGAGCGGGTAGGCCCCAGCATTTT.

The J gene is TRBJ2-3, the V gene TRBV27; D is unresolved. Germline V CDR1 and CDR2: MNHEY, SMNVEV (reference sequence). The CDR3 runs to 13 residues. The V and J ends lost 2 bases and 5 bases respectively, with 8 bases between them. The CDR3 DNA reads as TGTGCCAGCAGTTTACTGCCGGGAGATACGCAGTATTTT. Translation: CASSLLPGDTQYF.

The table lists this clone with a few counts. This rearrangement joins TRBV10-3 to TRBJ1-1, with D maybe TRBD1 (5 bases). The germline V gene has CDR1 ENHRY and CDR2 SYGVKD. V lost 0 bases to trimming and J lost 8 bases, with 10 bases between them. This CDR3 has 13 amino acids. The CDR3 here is CAISESGVKEAFF. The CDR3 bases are TGTGCCATCAGTGAGTCAGGGGTTAAGGAAGCTTTCTTT.

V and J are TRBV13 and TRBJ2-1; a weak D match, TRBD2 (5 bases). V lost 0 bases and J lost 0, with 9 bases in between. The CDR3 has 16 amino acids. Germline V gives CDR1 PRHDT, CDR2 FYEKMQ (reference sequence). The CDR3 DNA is TGTGCCAGCAGCTTAGGGCTAGCCAGCTCCTACAATGAGCAGTTCTTC. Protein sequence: CASSLGLASSYNEQFF.

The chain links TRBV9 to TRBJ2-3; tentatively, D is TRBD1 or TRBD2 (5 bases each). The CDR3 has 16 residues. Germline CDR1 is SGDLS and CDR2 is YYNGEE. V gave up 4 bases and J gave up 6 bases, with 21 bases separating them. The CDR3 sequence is CASSLGDGTNRDTQYF. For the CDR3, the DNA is TGTGCCAGCAGCCTCGGAGACGGGACGAACCGGGATACGCAGTATTTT.

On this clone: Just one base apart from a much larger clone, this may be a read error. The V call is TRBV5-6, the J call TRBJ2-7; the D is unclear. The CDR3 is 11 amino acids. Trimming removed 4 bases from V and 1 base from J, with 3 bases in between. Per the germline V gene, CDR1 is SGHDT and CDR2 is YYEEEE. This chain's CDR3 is CASSRSYEQYF. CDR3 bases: TGTGCCAGCAGCAGATCCTACGAGCAGTACTTC.

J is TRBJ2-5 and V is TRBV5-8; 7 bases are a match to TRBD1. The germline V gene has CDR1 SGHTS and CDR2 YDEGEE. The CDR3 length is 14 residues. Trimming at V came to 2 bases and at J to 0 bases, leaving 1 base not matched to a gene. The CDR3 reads CASSLGTDQETQYF. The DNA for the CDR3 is TGTGCCAGCAGCTTAGGGACAGACCAAGAGACCCAGTACTTC.

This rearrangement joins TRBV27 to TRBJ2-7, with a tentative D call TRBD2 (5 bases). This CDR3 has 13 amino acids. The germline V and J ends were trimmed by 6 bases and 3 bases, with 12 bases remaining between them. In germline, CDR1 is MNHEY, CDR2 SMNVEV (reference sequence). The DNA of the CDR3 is TGTGCCAGCAGATCCGGACTGCACTACGAGCAGTACTTC. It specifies CASRSGLHYEQYF.

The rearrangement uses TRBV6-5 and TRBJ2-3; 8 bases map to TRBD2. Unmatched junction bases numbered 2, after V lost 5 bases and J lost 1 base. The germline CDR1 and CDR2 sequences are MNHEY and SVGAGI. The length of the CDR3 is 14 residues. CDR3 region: CASSMTSGTDTQYF. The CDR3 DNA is TGTGCCAGCAGTATGACTAGCGGCACAGATACGCAGTATTTT.

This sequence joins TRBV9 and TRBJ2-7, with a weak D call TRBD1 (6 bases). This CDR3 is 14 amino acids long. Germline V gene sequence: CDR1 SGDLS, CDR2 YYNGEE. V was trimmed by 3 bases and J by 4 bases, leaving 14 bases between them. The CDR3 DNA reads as TGTGCCAGCAGCGCTGGTACTACAGGGTACGAGCAGTACTTC. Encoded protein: CASSAGTTGYEQYF.

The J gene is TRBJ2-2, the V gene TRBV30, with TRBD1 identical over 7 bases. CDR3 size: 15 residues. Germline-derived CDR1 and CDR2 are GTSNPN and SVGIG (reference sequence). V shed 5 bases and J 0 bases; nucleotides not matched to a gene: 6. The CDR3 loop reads CAWDFDRANTGELFF. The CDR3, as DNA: TGTGCCTGGGACTTTGACAGGGCGAACACCGGGGAGCTGTTTTTT.

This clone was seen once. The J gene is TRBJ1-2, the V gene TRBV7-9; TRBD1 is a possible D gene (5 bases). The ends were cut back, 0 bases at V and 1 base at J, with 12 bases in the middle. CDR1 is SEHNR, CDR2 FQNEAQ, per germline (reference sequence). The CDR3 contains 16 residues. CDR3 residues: CASSLALTAYNYGYTF. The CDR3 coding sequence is TGTGCCAGCAGCTTAGCTTTGACAGCCTATAACTATGGCTACACCTTC.

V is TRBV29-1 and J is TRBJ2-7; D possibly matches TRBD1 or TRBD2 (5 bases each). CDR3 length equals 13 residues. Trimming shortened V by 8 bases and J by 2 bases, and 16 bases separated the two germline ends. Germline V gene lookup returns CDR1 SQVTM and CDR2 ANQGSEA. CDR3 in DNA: TGCAGCCCGAGGGTCAGGGCGCCCTACGAGCAGTACTTC. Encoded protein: CSPRVRAPYEQYF.